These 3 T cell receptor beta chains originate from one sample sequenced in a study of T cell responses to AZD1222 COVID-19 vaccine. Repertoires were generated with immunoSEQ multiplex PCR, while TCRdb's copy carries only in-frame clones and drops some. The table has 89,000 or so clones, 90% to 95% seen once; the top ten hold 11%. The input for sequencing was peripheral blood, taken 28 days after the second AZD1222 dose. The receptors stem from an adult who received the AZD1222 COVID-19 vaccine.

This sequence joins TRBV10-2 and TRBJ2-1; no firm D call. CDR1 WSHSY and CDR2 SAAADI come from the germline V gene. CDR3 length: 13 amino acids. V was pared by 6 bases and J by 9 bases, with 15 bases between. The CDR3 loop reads CASRVSEGREQFF. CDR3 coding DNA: TGCGCCAGCAGAGTGTCCGAAGGGCGTGAGCAGTTCTTC.

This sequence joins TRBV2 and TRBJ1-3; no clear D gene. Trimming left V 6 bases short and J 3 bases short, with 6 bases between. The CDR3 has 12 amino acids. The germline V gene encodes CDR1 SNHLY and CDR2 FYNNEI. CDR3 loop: CASRAVGNTIYF. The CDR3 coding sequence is TGTGCCAGCAGGGCAGTTGGAAACACCATATATTTT.

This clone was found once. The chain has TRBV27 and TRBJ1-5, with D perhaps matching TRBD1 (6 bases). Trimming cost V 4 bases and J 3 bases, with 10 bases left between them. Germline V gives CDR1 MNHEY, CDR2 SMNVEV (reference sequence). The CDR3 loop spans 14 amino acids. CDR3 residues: CASSWRGYNQPQHF. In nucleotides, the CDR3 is TGTGCCAGCAGTTGGAGGGGGTACAATCAGCCCCAGCATTTT.